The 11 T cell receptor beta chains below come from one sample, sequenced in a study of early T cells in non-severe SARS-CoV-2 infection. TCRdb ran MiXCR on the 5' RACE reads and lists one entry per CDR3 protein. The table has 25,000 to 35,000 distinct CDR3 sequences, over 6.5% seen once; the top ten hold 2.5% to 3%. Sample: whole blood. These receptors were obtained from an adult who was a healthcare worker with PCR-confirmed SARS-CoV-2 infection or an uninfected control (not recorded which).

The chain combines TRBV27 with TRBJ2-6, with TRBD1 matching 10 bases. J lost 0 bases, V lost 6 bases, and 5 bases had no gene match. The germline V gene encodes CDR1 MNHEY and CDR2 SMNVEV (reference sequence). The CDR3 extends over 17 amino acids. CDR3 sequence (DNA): TGTGCCAGCAGCTGGACAGGGGGACTCTCTGGGGCCAACGTCCTGACTTTC. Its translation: CASSWTGGLSGANVLTF.

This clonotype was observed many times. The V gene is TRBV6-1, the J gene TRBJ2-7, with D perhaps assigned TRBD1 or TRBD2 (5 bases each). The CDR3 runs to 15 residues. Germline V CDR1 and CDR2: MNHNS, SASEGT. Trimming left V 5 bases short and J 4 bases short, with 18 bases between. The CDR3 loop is CASSKDRDGGYEQYF. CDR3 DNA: TGTGCCAGCAGTAAGGACCGGGACGGAGGTTACGAGCAGTACTTC.

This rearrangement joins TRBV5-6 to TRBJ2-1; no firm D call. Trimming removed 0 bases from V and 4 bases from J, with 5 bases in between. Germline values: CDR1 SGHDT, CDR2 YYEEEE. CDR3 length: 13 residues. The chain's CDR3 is CASSLARYNEQFF. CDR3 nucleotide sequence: TGTGCCAGCAGCTTGGCCAGGTACAATGAGCAGTTCTTC. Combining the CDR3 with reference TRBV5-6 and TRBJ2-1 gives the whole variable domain DAGVTQSPTHLIKTRGQQVTLRCSPKSGHDTVSWYQQALGQGPQFIFQYYEEEERQRGNFPDRFSGHQFPNYSSELNVNALLLGDSALYLCASSLARYNEQFFGPGTRLTVL.

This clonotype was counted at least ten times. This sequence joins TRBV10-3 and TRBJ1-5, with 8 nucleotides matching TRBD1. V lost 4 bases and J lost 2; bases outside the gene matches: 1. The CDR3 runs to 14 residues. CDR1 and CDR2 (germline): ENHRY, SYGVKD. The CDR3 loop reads CAISGTGRNQPQHF. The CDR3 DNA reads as TGTGCCATCAGTGGGACAGGGCGCAATCAGCCCCAGCATTTT.

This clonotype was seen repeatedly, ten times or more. The CDR3 loop is CASSYSVGGRGEQYF. DNA of the CDR3: TGTGCCAGCAGTTACTCGGTCGGGGGGAGGGGCGAGCAGTACTTC. The V call is TRBV6-5, the J call TRBJ2-7; TRBD2 matches at 7 bases. Germline V lookup: CDR1 MNHEY, CDR2 SVGAGI. CDR3 size: 15 residues. The J segment lost 6 bases and the V segment lost 0 bases, leaving 8 bases of the junction unmatched.

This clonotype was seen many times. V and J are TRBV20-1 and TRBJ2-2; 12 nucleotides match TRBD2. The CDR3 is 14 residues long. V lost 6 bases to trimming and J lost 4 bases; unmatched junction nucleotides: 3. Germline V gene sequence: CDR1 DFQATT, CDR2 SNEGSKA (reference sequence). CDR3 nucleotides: TGCAGTGCACAGACTAGCGGGAGCACCGGGGAGCTGTTTTTT. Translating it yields CSAQTSGSTGELFF.

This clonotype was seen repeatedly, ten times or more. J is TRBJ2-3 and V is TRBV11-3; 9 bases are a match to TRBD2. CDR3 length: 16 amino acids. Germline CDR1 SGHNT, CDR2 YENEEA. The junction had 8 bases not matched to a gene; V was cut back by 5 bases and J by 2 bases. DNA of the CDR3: TGTGCCAGCAGCCCTGGACTAGCGCTTAACACAGATACGCAGTATTTT. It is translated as CASSPGLALNTDTQYF.

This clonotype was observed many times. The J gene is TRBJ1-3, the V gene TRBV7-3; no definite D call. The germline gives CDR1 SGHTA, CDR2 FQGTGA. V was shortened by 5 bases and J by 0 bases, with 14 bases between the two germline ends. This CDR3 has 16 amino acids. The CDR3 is CASSAGQRSSGNTIYF. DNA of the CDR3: TGTGCCAGCAGCGCCGGGCAGCGTAGCTCTGGAAACACCATATATTTT.

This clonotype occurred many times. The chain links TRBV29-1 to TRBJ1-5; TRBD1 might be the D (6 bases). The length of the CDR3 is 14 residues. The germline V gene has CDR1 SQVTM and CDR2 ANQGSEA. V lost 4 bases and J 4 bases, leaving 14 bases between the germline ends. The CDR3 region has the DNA TGCAGCGTTGTACTTGGGACATCTAATCAGCCCCAGCATTTT. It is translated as CSVVLGTSNQPQHF.

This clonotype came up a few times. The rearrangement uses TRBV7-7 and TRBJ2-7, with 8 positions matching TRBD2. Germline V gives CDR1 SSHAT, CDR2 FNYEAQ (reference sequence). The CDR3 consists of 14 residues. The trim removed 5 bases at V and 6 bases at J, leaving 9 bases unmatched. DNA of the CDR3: TGTGCCAGCAGCCCGATTGGACTAGCCGGCGAGCAGTACTTC. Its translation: CASSPIGLAGEQYF.

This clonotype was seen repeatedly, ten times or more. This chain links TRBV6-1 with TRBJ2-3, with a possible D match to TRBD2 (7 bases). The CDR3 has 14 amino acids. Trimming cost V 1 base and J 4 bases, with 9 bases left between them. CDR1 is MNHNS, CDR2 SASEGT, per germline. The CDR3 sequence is CASSEDGGPDTQYF. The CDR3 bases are TGTGCCAGCAGTGAAGACGGGGGGCCAGATACGCAGTATTTT.